The clone carrying this TCR beta chain was detected ten times or more. The antigen is not known. The authors took PBMCs from 10 ml fresh peripheral blood. The TCR beta CDR3 regions underwent amplification using RNA transcripts as the source. A set of HTBI primers served as the primers for a first-round RT-PCR of the TCR CDR3. One entry per CDR3 protein results from TCRdb running MiXCR on the multiplex PCR reads. The repertoire holds about 320,000 distinct CDR3 sequences, with about 15% as singletons. The sample is drawn from a study of T cells in Graves' hyperthyroidism and ophthalmopathy. Study background: Once the initial diagnosis was made, peripheral blood was obtained before any treatment. Study-wide results and limits: Stable hyperthyroidism was separated from ophthalmopathy by a model based on 13 V-J features.

The CDR3 is 14 amino acids. Trimming left V 3 bases short and J 3 bases short, with 13 bases between. Germline-derived CDR1 and CDR2 are SGHDT and YYEEEE. The rearrangement links TRBV5-6 to TRBJ2-7, with D perhaps matching TRBD2 (6 bases). The material sequenced was blood. The sequence was collected from a man aged 30-40 years with Graves' hyperthyroidism. The CDR3 spells CASSSPRRGYEQYF. The CDR3 nucleotides read TGTGCCAGCAGCTCGCCAAGGAGGGGCTACGAGCAGTACTTC.